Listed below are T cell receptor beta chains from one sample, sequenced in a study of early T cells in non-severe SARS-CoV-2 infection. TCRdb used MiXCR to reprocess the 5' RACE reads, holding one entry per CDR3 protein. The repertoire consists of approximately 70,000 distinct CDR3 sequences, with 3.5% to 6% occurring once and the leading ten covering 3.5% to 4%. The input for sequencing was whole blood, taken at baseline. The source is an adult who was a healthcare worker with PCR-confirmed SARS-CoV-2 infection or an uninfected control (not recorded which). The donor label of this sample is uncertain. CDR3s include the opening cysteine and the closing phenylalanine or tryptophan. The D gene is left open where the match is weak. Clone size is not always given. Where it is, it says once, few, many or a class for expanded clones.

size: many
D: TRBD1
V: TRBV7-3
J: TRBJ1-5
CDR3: CASSSGTGHQPQHF
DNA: TGTGCCAGCAGCTCGGGGACAGGGCATCAGCCCCAGCATTTT

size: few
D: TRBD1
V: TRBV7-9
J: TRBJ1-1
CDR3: CASSVGTGTEAFF
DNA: TGTGCCAGCAGCGTGGGGACAGGCACTGAAGCTTTCTTT

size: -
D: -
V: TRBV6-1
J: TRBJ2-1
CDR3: CASSEFWGNEQFF
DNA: TGTGCCAGCAGTGAATTCTGGGGTAATGAGCAGTTCTTC

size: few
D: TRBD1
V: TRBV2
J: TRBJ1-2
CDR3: CASSEIGGSVNYGYTF
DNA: TGTGCCAGCAGTGAGATAGGGGGCTCGGTAAACTATGGCTACACCTTC

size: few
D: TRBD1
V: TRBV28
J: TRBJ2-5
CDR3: CASRPVTGGGETQYF
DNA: TGTGCCAGCAGACCAGTTACAGGGGGCGGAGAGACCCAGTACTTC

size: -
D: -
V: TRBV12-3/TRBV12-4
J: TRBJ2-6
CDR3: CASSLILGDTGANVLTF
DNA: TGTGCCAGCAGTTTAATACTTGGCGACACCGGGGCCAACGTCCTGACTTTC

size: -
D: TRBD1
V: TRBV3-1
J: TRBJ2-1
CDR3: CAGSQGDRGDEQFF
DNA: TGTGCCGGCAGCCAAGGGGACAGGGGAGATGAGCAGTTCTTC

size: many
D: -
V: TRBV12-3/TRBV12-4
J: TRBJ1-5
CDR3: CASSRQGQDQPQHF
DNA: TGTGCCAGCAGCCGACAAGGCCAAGATCAGCCCCAGCATTTT

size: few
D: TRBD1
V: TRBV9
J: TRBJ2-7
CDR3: CASSVGGQTYEQYF
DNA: TGTGCCAGCAGCGTAGGGGGACAGACCTACGAGCAGTACTTC

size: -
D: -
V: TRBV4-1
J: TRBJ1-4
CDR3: CASSQDPPDRIVATNEKLFF
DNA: TGCGCCAGCAGCCAAGATCCCCCAGACAGGATCGTAGCAACTAATGAAAAACTGTTTTTT

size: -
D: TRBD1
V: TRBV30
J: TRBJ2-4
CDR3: CAWSRGDRPENIQYF
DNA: TGTGCCTGGAGCCGTGGGGACAGGCCTGAAAACATTCAGTACTTC

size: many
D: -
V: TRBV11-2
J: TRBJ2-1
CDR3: CASSQGGSSYNEQFF
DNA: TGTGCCAGCAGCCAGGGGGGGAGCTCCTACAATGAGCAGTTCTTC

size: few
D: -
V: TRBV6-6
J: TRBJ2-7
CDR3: CAIKPRDKAYEQYF
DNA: TGTGCCATCAAGCCGCGGGACAAAGCCTACGAGCAGTACTTC

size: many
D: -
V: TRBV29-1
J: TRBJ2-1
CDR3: CSATENNEQFF
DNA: TGCAGCGCTACTGAAAACAATGAGCAGTTCTTC

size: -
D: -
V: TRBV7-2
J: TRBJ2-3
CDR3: CASSRDSGGTDTQYF
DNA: TGTGCCAGCAGTCGAGATTCTGGGGGAACAGATACGCAGTATTTT

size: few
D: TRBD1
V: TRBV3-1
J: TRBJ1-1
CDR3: CASSFFSGQAEAFF
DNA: TGTGCCAGCAGCTTCTTTTCCGGACAGGCAGAAGCTTTCTTT

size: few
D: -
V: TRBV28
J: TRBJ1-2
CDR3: CASSLGGTTGGYTF
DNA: TGTGCCAGCAGTTTGGGTGGGACCACCGGGGGCTACACCTTC

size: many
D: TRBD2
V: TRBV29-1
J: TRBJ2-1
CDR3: CSVVAGGPRGQWNEQFF
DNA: TGCAGCGTTGTAGCGGGGGGGCCCCGGGGCCAATGGAATGAGCAGTTCTTC

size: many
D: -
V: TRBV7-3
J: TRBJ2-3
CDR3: CASSLSTGSTDTQYF
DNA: TGTGCCAGCAGCTTATCTACGGGGAGCACAGATACGCAGTATTTT

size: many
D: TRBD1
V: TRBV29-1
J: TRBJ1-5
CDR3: CSVGTGSNQPQHF
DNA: TGCAGCGTTGGGACAGGTAGCAATCAGCCCCAGCATTTT

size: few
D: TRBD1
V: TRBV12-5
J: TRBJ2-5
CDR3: CASGLEGALSTQYF
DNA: TGTGCTAGTGGTTTGGAGGGGGCCCTTTCGACCCAGTACTTC

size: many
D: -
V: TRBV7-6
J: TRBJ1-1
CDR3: CASTTDLGTEAFF
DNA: TGTGCCAGCACCACCGATTTGGGCACTGAAGCTTTCTTT

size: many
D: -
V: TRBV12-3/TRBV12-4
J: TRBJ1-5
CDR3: CASSLRADNSNQPQHF
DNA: TGTGCCAGCAGTCTGCGGGCGGATAATAGCAATCAGCCCCAGCATTTT

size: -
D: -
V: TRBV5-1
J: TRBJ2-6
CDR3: CASGQGHSSGANVLTF
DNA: TGCGCCAGCGGTCAGGGACACTCCTCTGGGGCCAACGTCCTGACTTTC

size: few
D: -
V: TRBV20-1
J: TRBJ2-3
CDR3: CSASLGSGGGTDTQYF
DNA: TGCAGTGCTAGTCTAGGGTCCGGAGGAGGCACAGATACGCAGTATTTT

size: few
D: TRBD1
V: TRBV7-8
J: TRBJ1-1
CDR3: CASSHLQGDTDTEAFF
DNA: TGTGCCAGCAGCCATCTACAGGGGGATACGGACACTGAAGCTTTCTTT

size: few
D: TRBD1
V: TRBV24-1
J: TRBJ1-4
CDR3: CATSEQGATNEKLFF
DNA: TGTGCCACCAGTGAACAGGGGGCAACTAATGAAAAACTGTTTTTT

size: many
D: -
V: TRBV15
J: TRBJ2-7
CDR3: CATSRAASSYEQYF
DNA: TGTGCCACCAGCAGAGCGGCTTCGTCCTACGAGCAGTACTTC

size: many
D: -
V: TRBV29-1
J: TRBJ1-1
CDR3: CSVTERTLNTEAFF
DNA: TGCAGCGTTACCGAAAGAACCCTGAACACTGAAGCTTTCTTT

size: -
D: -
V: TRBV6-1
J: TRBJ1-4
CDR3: CASSPRGLGEKLFF
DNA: TGTGCCAGCAGCCCCCGGGGGCTAGGGGAAAAACTGTTTTTT